This TCR beta chain was captured by sequencing in a study of beta chain features in type 1 diabetes. This CDR3 comprises 16 residues. The J segment lost 5 bases and the V segment lost 4 bases, leaving 10 bases of the junction unmatched. Germline values: CDR1 SGHRS, CDR2 YFSETQ. This clone was counted a few times. What it binds is not known. General study results and limits: Researchers report that Type 1 diabetes patients had moderately but significantly shorter TCRB CDR3s across all four CD4+ subsets.

Isolated RNA was reverse transcribed in full, so expressed TCRB transcripts were sequenced. Sequenced by immunoSEQ multiplex PCR; TCRdb stores in-frame clones only, minus some. This table holds about 180,000 clones, approximately 8% found once. This sequence joins TRBV5-1 and TRBJ2-3, with 10 nucleotides matching TRBD2. Sequences were obtained from central memory CD4+ T cells from blood. This clonotype was obtained from a man in his late teens or twenties with type 1 diabetes. CDR3 sequence (DNA): TGCGCCAGCAGCGAAGCCCTAGCGGGGGCTGGAGATACGCAGTATTTT. It yields the protein CASSEALAGAGDTQYF.